These 15 T cell receptor beta chains were sequenced from one sample in a study of OX40 agonist ivuxolimab in advanced cancers. Clones were read by immunoSEQ multiplex PCR, and TCRdb kept only the in-frame ones, dropping some. The table lists 65,000 to 85,000 clones, approximately 90% of them singletons. Sequences were derived from CD4+ or CD8+ T cells sorted from blood, sampled in a trial of the OX40 agonist ivuxolimab. Every receptor here comes from an adult with an advanced solid tumor such as melanoma, head and neck, liver or kidney cancer.

This clone was counted a few times. Different DNA sequences within this sample yield the same CDR3. The chain is built from TRBV9 and TRBJ1-1; unclear D gene. This CDR3 has 13 residues. V gave up 0 bases and J gave up 1 base, with 4 bases separating them. Germline-derived CDR1 and CDR2 are SGDLS and YYNGEE. The DNA of the CDR3 is TGTGCCAGCAGCGTAGCGAGGAACACTGAAGCTTTCTTT. Protein sequence: CASSVARNTEAFF. Together with reference TRBV9 and TRBJ1-1, the CDR3 gives the full variable domain: DSGVTQTPKHLITATGQRVTLRCSPRSGDLSVYWYQQSLDQGLQFLIQYYNGEERAKGNILERFSAQQFPDLHSELNLSSLELGDSALYFCASSVARNTEAFFGQGTRLTVV.

This CDR3 is CASSSPGAPGTEAFF. CDR3 bases: TGTGCCAGCAGCTCCCCGGGGGCCCCTGGTACTGAAGCTTTCTTT. The chain has TRBV21-1 and TRBJ1-1. TRBV21-1 is reported as a pseudogene. The CDR3 totals 15 residues.

This rearrangement joins TRBV16 to TRBJ1-5; a weak D match, TRBD1 (6 bases). This CDR3 is 14 amino acids long. V was clipped by 4 bases and J by 3 bases, with 10 bases between them. Per germline, CDR1 KGHSY and CDR2 FQNENV. CDR3 sequence: CASSPGHNNQPQHF. The CDR3, as DNA: TGTGCCAGCAGCCCGGGACATAACAATCAGCCCCAGCATTTT.

The chain links TRBV7-9 to TRBJ2-7, with D possibly matching TRBD1 (6 bases). The CDR3 covers 16 residues. Germline CDR1 and CDR2: SEHNR and FQNEAQ (reference sequence). The ends were cut back, 5 bases at V and 3 bases at J, with 20 bases in the middle. The CDR3 DNA sequence: TGTGCCAGCAGCCCCCCGGCAGGGGTGGGGTACTACGAGCAGTACTTC. As protein: CASSPPAGVGYYEQYF.

This chain links TRBV27 with TRBJ2-5; 9 nucleotides align to TRBD1. The last part of the DNA fits TRBJ2-7 better; the J call may be wrong. Germline lookup yields CDR1 MNHEY and CDR2 SMNVEV (reference sequence). This CDR3 has 16 residues. The CDR3: CASSLLAGQGTYEQYF. The CDR3 coding sequence is TGTGCCAGCAGTTTGCTCGCGGGACAGGGCACCTACGAGCAGTACTTC.

The chain joins TRBV5-1 to TRBJ2-5; unclear D gene. V dropped 1 base and J dropped 0 bases, with 4 bases sitting between them. The CDR3 covers 13 residues. The germline CDR1 and CDR2 sequences are SGHRS and YFSETQ. The CDR3 coding sequence is TGCGCCAGCAGCTTGACCAACCAAGAGACCCAGTACTTC. Residues: CASSLTNQETQYF.

The V gene is TRBV11-2, the J gene TRBJ1-2; D is ambiguous. Germline V gene data show CDR1 as SGHAT and CDR2 as FQNNGV. Trimming took 2 bases from V and 7 from J, leaving 11 bases between them. The CDR3 runs to 13 residues. The CDR3: CASSLNRPLGYTF. The CDR3 DNA is TGTGCCAGCAGCTTAAACAGACCACTTGGCTACACCTTC.

The V and J genes are TRBV7-3 and TRBJ2-1, with 10 bases aligning to TRBD2. The V gene's germline CDR1 is SGHTA and CDR2 FQGTGA. The CDR3 has 17 amino acids. The junction had 7 bases not matched to a gene; V was cut back by 4 bases and J by 1 base. The CDR3 nucleotides are TGTGCCAGCAGCTCCCCGGCTAGCGGGGGTTCCTACAATGAGCAGTTCTTC. This codes for CASSSPASGGSYNEQFF.

The chain couples TRBV9 to TRBJ2-7, with a tentative D call TRBD1 (6 bases). The germline CDR1 and CDR2 sequences are SGDLS and YYNGEE. Trimming stripped 0 bases from V and 1 base from J, with 8 bases between. This CDR3 is 14 amino acids long. The CDR3 bases are TGTGCCAGCAGCGTAGCCGGGACATCCTACGAGCAGTACTTC. This codes for CASSVAGTSYEQYF.

This chain connects TRBV6-5 to TRBJ2-7; TRBD1 matches at 9 bases. Germline V gene data show CDR1 as MNHEY and CDR2 as SVGAGI. The ends lost 2 bases at V and 4 bases at J; junction bases unmatched: 3. The CDR3 consists of 14 residues. This chain's CDR3 is CASSYGDREYEQYF. The CDR3 nucleotides are TGTGCCAGCAGTTACGGGGACAGGGAATACGAGCAGTACTTC.

The chain couples TRBV4-3 to TRBJ2-7; a possible D gene is TRBD1 (6 bases). Germline V gene sequence: CDR1 LGHNA, CDR2 YSLEER. The CDR3 has 15 amino acids. Trimming pared 1 base from V and 6 bases from J, leaving 16 bases between. The CDR3 here is CASSQVDSLRAEQYF. The CDR3 DNA follows: TGCGCCAGCAGCCAAGTGGACAGCCTCCGCGCCGAGCAGTACTTC.

The genes are TRBV6-5 and TRBJ1-6; no reliable D call. Trimming cost V 2 bases and J 0 bases, with 8 bases left between them. The germline CDR1 and CDR2 sequences are MNHEY and SVGAGI. The CDR3 sequence is 16 residues long. The chain's CDR3 is CASSYGVSSYNSPLHF. The CDR3 nucleotides are TGTGCCAGCAGTTACGGAGTAAGCTCCTATAATTCACCCCTCCACTTT.

This clone qualifies as medium-sized. This chain uses TRBV7-6 with TRBJ2-2; D is ambiguous. This CDR3 has 17 amino acids. Trimming removed 0 bases at V and 5 bases at J, with 16 bases between. CDR1 is SGHVS and CDR2 is FNYEAQ in the germline V gene. The DNA for the CDR3 is TGTGCCAGCAGCTTAGCACTACAGAACATAGAAACCGGGGAGCTGTTTTTT. Protein: CASSLALQNIETGELFF.

The CDR3 protein is CSVRAGGLGQYF. The CDR3 bases are TGCAGCGTTAGAGCAGGGGGATTGGGGCAGTACTTC. The chain recombines TRBV29-1 with TRBJ2-7, with TRBD1 matching over 7 bases. Unmatched junction bases numbered 10, after V lost 5 bases and J lost 9 bases. This CDR3 comprises 12 residues. CDR1 and CDR2 from the germline V gene are SQVTM and ANQGSEA.

The gene calls are TRBV5-1 and TRBJ1-5, with D perhaps TRBD1 (6 bases). The CDR3 is 18 residues long. The germline CDR1 and CDR2 sequences are SGHRS and YFSETQ. V gave up 4 bases and J gave up 0 bases, with 20 bases separating them. The DNA for the CDR3 is TGCGCCAGCAGCGGCAACAGGGACCCCGATAGTAGCAATCAGCCCCAGCATTTT. It specifies CASSGNRDPDSSNQPQHF.